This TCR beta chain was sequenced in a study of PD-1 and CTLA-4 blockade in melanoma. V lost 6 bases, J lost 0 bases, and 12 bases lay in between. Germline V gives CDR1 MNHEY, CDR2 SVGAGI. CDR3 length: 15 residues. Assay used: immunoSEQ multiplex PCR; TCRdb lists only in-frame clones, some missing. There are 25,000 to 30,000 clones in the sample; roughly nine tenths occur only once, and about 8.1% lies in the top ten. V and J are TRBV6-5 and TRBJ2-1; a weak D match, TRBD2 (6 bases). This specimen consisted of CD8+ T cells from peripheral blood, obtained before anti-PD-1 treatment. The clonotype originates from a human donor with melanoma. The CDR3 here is CASRAHGSSYNEQFF. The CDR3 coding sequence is TGTGCCAGCAGGGCTCACGGGAGCTCCTACAATGAGCAGTTCTTC.